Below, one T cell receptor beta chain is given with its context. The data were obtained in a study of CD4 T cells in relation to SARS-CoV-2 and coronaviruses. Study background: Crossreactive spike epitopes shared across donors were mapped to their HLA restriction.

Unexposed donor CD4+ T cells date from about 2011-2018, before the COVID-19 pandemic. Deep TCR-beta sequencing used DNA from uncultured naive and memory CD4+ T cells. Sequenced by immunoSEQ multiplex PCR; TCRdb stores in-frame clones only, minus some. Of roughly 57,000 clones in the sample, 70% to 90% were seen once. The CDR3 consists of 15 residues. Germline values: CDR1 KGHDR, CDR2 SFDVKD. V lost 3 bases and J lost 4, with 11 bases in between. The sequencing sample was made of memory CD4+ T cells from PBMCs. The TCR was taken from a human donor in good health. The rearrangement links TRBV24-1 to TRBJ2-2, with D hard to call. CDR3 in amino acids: CATSDPGRFTGELFF. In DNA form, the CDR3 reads TGTGCCACCAGTGATCCTGGACGATTCACCGGGGAGCTGTTTTTT.